This TCR beta chain emerged from a study of Ad26.COV2.S vaccination and SARS-CoV-2 variants. The table came from immunoSEQ multiplex PCR; TCRdb's copy has only in-frame clones and leaves some out. The sample yields about 440,000 clones, about 90% seen once. Germline V gene data show CDR1 as SGHAT and CDR2 as FQNNGV. CDR3 length: 13 residues. V was clipped by 0 bases and J by 7 bases; unmatched bases: 2. The treatment here: some 19 received Ad26.COV2.S at low or high dose, single or two shots; a few received placebo; per-sample allocation not given. Sampling took place 63 days after the first vaccine or placebo injection.

The chain uses TRBV11-2 and TRBJ2-7; 8 positions agree with TRBD2. Sequenced material: peripheral blood, taken in a trial of Ad26.COV2.S vaccine versus placebo. This sequence originates from a person aged 18-65 years who received the Ad26.COV2.S COVID-19 vaccine or a placebo. The CDR3 protein is CASSLDPGGEQYF. CDR3 in DNA: TGTGCCAGCAGCTTAGATCCGGGGGGGGAGCAGTACTTC.